This TCR beta chain comes out of a study of shared clonotypes between healthy human individuals. The CDR3 is 17 amino acids. The germline V gene encodes CDR1 LNHDA and CDR2 SQIVND (reference sequence). With 3 bases removed from V and 3 bases from J, the gap between germline ends came to 21 bases. Only CD45RO-negative cells positively selected for CCR7 counted as naive CD8 cells, so terminally differentiated effector memory CD45RA+ cells were excluded. Authors' processing steps: ImmunoSEQ junction-only sequences lacked quality scores, so their filtering differed. Assay used: immunoSEQ multiplex PCR; TCRdb lists only in-frame clones, some missing. V and J calls and clone size are those listed in that table; D and trimming were worked out from the DNA. This table holds around 580,000 clones, roughly 98% found once.

The receptor was derived from a man aged 25-45 years in good health. The sequenced sample consisted of naive CD8+ T cells sorted from blood. The V and J genes are TRBV19 and TRBJ2-7; D call uncertain. CDR3 amino acids: CASSISFLGQVGYEQYF. The CDR3 bases are TGTGCCAGTAGTATCTCTTTCCTCGGTCAGGTAGGCTACGAGCAGTACTTC.